The clone carrying this TCR beta chain turned up a few times. TCRdb keeps only in-frame clones here, not all; method: immunoSEQ multiplex PCR. Among some 30,000 clones listed, about 80% were seen once. This specimen comes from a study of cytotoxic CD8 clonotypes in ibrutinib-treated CLL. The CDR3 loop spans 11 amino acids. This clonotype was obtained from a human donor with chronic lymphocytic leukemia. V gene TRBV21-1 combines with J gene TRBJ1-6. TRBV21-1 corresponds to a pseudogene. This specimen was PBMCs, taken after 36 months of ibrutinib treatment. Written as DNA, the CDR3 is TGTGCCAGCCGCCTTAATTCACCCCTCCACTTT. Translated: CASRLNSPLHF.